These T cell receptor beta chains were read from a single sample in a study of identical twins. TCRdb redid the calling of the 5' RACE reads with MiXCR, one entry per CDR3 protein. The sample gives about 260,000 distinct CDR3 sequences, roughly 7% of which show up once; 3.6% is in the top ten. This same sample was also taken into another study, of yellow fever vaccine responses in identical twins.

The specimen was memory (CD45RO+) T cells sorted from blood. The source is a woman aged 18-29 years in good health. The CDR3 runs from the conserved cysteine through the conserved F or W. The order of the fields is J gene, CDR3 length, V gene, clone size, D gene, CDR3 DNA, CDR3 protein. A D gene is named only where the DNA matches it firmly. Clone size, where shown, is once, few, many, or a class for clones that have expanded.

TRBJ2-1 | 17 | TRBV27 | - | - | TGTGCCAGCAGTTTAGGGTCTCCGTGGATCTCCTACAATGAGCAGTTCTTC | CASSLGSPWISYNEQFF
TRBJ1-2 | 16 | TRBV4-2 | many | - | TGTGCCAGCAGCCAAGATTCACCGGGGGACGGCTATGGCTACACCTTC | CASSQDSPGDGYGYTF
TRBJ2-5 | 16 | TRBV7-6 | - | TRBD2 | TGTGCCAGCAGCATCCTAGCGGGGGGCCAACAAGAGACCCAGTACTTC | CASSILAGGQQETQYF
TRBJ2-2 | 14 | TRBV27 | few | - | TGTGCCAGCAGTTTCTTGGCCGACACCGGGGAGCTGTTTTTT | CASSFLADTGELFF
TRBJ1-2 | 13 | TRBV6-6 | few | TRBD1 | TGTGCCAGCAGTTACGAGACAGGGACTGGCTACACCTTC | CASSYETGTGYTF
TRBJ2-1 | 14 | TRBV11-1 | few | - | TGTGCCAGTCGAGCGGGCAGCTCCTACAATGAGCAGTTCTTC | CASRAGSSYNEQFF
TRBJ2-1 | 15 | TRBV12-3/TRBV12-4 | - | - | TGTGCCAGCAGCCTCCCGGGGGCTTCTTACAATGAGCAGTTCTTC | CASSLPGASYNEQFF
TRBJ2-5 | 15 | TRBV5-5 | many | TRBD1 | TGTGCCAGCAGCTTGCAGGGGGTCCCCCAAGAGACCCAGTACTTC | CASSLQGVPQETQYF
TRBJ1-1 | 15 | TRBV29-1 | many | TRBD1 | TGCAGCGTTAGGGAGGGGGCGCGGGAGAACACTGAAGCTTTCTTT | CSVREGARENTEAFF
TRBJ1-5 | 14 | TRBV15 | - | - | TGTGCCACCAGCACAGGGAGACGCAATCAGCCCCAGCATTTT | CATSTGRRNQPQHF
TRBJ1-5 | 14 | TRBV12-3/TRBV12-4 | many | - | TGTGCCAGCAACTGGCAGGGTGGGGGTCAGCCCCAGCATTTT | CASNWQGGGQPQHF
TRBJ2-1 | 13 | TRBV20-1 | - | TRBD2 | TGCAGTGCTCCGACTAGCGGGTGGAATGAGCAGTTCTTC | CSAPTSGWNEQFF
TRBJ2-5 | 16 | TRBV5-1 | few | TRBD1 | TGCGCCAGCAGCCCGAACCCACCGGGACAGCAAGAGACCCAGTACTTC | CASSPNPPGQQETQYF
TRBJ2-3 | 13 | TRBV20-1 | many | - | TGCAGTGCCCGGGGAGCGGGCCCAGATACGCAGTATTTT | CSARGAGPDTQYF
TRBJ2-5 | 15 | TRBV10-3 | - | - | TGTGCCATCAGTGACTCGGGCCCAGGCTCGGAGACCCAGTACTTC | CAISDSGPGSETQYF
TRBJ1-3 | 14 | TRBV20-1 | - | TRBD1 | TGCAGTGCTAGGCCGCGGACAGGGAGGGACACCATATATTTT | CSARPRTGRDTIYF
TRBJ2-1 | 15 | TRBV7-3 | many | - | TGTGCCAGCAGCTTGGTACTACCGGGGCACAATGAGCAGTTCTTC | CASSLVLPGHNEQFF